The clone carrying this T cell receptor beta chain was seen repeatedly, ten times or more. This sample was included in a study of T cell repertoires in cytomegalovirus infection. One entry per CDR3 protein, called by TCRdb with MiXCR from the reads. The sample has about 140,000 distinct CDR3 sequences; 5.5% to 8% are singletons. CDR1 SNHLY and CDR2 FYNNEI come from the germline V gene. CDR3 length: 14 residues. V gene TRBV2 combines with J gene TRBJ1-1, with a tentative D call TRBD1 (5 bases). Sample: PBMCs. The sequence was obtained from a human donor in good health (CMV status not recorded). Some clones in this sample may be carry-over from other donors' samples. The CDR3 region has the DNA TGTGCTATCACCAAATTGGGGGAGAACACTGAAGCTTTCTTT. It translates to CAITKLGENTEAFF.